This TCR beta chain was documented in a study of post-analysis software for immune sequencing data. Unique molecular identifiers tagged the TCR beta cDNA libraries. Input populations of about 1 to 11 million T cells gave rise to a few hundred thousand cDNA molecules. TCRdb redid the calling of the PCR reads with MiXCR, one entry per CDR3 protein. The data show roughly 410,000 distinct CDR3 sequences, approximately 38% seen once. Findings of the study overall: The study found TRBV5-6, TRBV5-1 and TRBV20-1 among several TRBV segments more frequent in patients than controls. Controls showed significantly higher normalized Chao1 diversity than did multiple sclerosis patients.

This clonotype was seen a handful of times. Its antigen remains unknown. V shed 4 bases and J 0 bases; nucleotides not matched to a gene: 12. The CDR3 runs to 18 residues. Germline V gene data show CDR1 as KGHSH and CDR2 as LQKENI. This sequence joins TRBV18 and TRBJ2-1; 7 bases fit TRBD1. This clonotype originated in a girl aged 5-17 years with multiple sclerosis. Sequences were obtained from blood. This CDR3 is CASSRGQPTHNSYNEQFF. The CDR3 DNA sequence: TGTGCCAGCTCACGGGGACAGCCTACTCATAACTCCTACAATGAGCAGTTCTTC.